Listed here are 26 T cell receptor beta chains from one sample, sequenced in a study of blood T cell repertoires in COVID-19. Here immunoSEQ multiplex PCR was the method, and the copy in TCRdb shows in-frame clones only, minus some. The repertoire includes fewer than 250,000 clones, almost 90% of them detected once, and roughly 2.5% sits in the top ten. The sequencing input was peripheral blood. Receptor source: a woman between 55 and 75 years old with acute or convalescent COVID-19.

The chain couples TRBV6-6 to TRBJ2-3, with D possibly matching TRBD2 (5 bases). The V gene lost 8 bases and the J gene lost 6 bases, with 6 bases spanning the gap. This CDR3 comprises 10 residues. Looked up from germline, CDR1 is MNHNY and CDR2 is SVGAGI (reference sequence). The CDR3 region has the DNA TGTGCCAGCCTAGCCGATACGCAGTATTTT. Its protein is CASLADTQYF.

The rearrangement joins TRBV10-3 to TRBJ2-3; 7 nucleotides match TRBD2. Germline CDR1 reads ENHRY; CDR2 reads SYGVKD. After removal of 3 bases from V and 2 bases from J, the junction contained 2 bases not matched to a gene. This CDR3 is built from 14 residues. CDR3 residues: CAISEGRATDTQYF. The CDR3 DNA reads as TGTGCCATCAGTGAAGGGAGGGCCACAGATACGCAGTATTTT.

The chain carries TRBV11-2 and TRBJ1-4; 7 positions agree with TRBD1. This CDR3 has 15 amino acids. V lost 1 base, J lost 5 bases, and 4 bases stayed unmatched. Germline assignment: CDR1 SGHAT and CDR2 FQNNGV. The CDR3 sequence is CASSLGDRANEKLFF. Written as DNA, the CDR3 is TGTGCCAGCAGCTTAGGAGACAGGGCGAATGAAAAACTGTTTTTT.

V is TRBV7-2 and J is TRBJ2-1; perhaps TRBD1 as D (8 bases). The ends were cut back, 6 bases at V and 0 bases at J, with 21 bases in the middle. This CDR3 has 18 residues. Germline CDR1 reads SGHTA; CDR2 reads FQGNSA. The CDR3 here is CASSPKTGGGSSYNEQFF. The CDR3, as DNA: TGTGCCAGCAGTCCCAAAACAGGGGGGGGATCCTCCTACAATGAGCAGTTCTTC.

The V and J genes are TRBV6-5 and TRBJ1-1; no firm D call. With 6 bases removed from V and 2 bases from J, the gap between germline ends came to 10 bases. From germline, CDR1 is MNHEY and CDR2 SVGAGI. The CDR3 length is 13 residues. The CDR3 sequence is CASSRAGNTEAFF. For the CDR3, the DNA is TGTGCCAGCAGCCGGGCGGGAAACACTGAAGCTTTCTTT.

The V and J genes are TRBV25-1 and TRBJ2-3, with 12 bases matching TRBD1. Losses at the gene ends were 3 bases for V and 3 bases for J; bases not matched to a gene: 4. CDR3 length: 16 residues. Germline CDR1 MGHDK, CDR2 SYGVNS. The CDR3 DNA sequence: TGTGCCAGCAGTGAGGGGACAGGGGGCGGAACAGATACGCAGTATTTT. As protein: CASSEGTGGGTDTQYF.

The V call is TRBV30, the J call TRBJ1-2; D possibly corresponds to TRBD1 (6 bases). V was shortened by 2 bases and J by 4 bases, with 11 bases between the two germline ends. CDR1 is GTSNPN, CDR2 SVGIG, per germline (reference sequence). CDR3 length: 13 amino acids. The CDR3 reads CAWSRYRVYGYTF. CDR3 in DNA: TGTGCCTGGAGTCGCTACAGGGTCTATGGCTACACCTTC.

The J gene is TRBJ1-1, the V gene TRBV7-2; 7 bases are a match to TRBD1. Trimming removed 5 bases from V and 7 bases from J; junction bases left unmatched: 13. Germline CDR1 and CDR2: SGHTA and FQGNSA. CDR3 length: 15 amino acids. CDR3 in amino acids: CASSGPTGLIGEAFF. CDR3 sequence (DNA): TGTGCCAGCAGCGGTCCGACAGGGCTTATTGGTGAAGCTTTCTTT.

The V and J genes are TRBV28 and TRBJ2-1, with D tentatively TRBD2 (5 bases). CDR1 is MDHEN, CDR2 SYDVKM, per germline. Between the trimmed V and J ends, which lost 6 bases and 0 bases, there was a span of 15 bases. This CDR3 contains 16 residues. The CDR3 nucleotides are TGTGCCAGCAGCGTAGGAGGACCTAGCTCCTACAATGAGCAGTTCTTC. Protein: CASSVGGPSSYNEQFF. Complete variable domain (other parts from reference TRBV28 and TRBJ2-1): DVKVTQSSRYLVKRTGEKVFLECVQDMDHENMFWYRQDPGLGLRLIYFSYDVKMKEKGDIPEGYSVSREKKERFSLILESASTNQTSMYLCASSVGGPSSYNEQFFGPGTRLTVL.

J is TRBJ2-1 and V is TRBV2; 7 bases map to TRBD1. CDR1 is SNHLY and CDR2 is FYNNEI in the germline V gene. V dropped 2 bases and J dropped 0; count of bases not matched to a gene: 4. The CDR3 consists of 16 residues. The CDR3: CASSEPGQASYNEQFF. CDR3 bases: TGTGCCAGCAGTGAACCAGGACAGGCCTCCTACAATGAGCAGTTCTTC.

The chain employs TRBV7-9 and TRBJ2-5, with TRBD2 matching over 13 bases. The CDR3 sequence is 16 residues long. The germline V gene encodes CDR1 SEHNR and CDR2 FQNEAQ (reference sequence). V lost 2 bases to trimming and J lost 1 base; unmatched junction nucleotides: 1. The CDR3 region is CASSLRTSGGQETQYF. Written as DNA, the CDR3 is TGTGCCAGCAGCTTAAGGACTAGCGGGGGCCAAGAGACCCAGTACTTC.

The chain joins TRBV18 to TRBJ1-2, with D possibly matching TRBD1 (5 bases). The CDR3 is made up of 13 amino acids. Germline CDR1 KGHSH, CDR2 LQKENI. V was shortened by 4 bases and J by 8 bases, with 14 bases between the two germline ends. CDR3 protein: CASSQGQVGGYTF. In DNA form, the CDR3 reads TGTGCCAGCTCACAAGGACAAGTTGGCGGCTACACCTTC. The full variable domain, in which reference TRBV18 and TRBJ1-2 provide the parts outside the CDR3, is NAGVMQNPRHLVRRRGQEARLRCSPMKGHSHVYWYRQLPEEGLKFMVYLQKENIIDESGMPKERFSAEFPKEGPSILRIQQVVRGDSAAYFCASSQGQVGGYTFGSGTRLTVV.

This chain links TRBV19 with TRBJ2-1; no clear D gene. V was shortened by 0 bases and J by 6 bases, with 18 bases between the two germline ends. The CDR3 length is 17 residues. Germline V lookup: CDR1 LNHDA, CDR2 SQIVND (reference sequence). DNA for the CDR3: TGTGCCAGTAGTATAGAGGCGCGCGGTATACTAACCAATGAGCAGTTCTTC. This sequence encodes CASSIEARGILTNEQFF. The variable domain in full, with the rest retrieved from reference TRBV19 and TRBJ2-1, is DGGITQSPKYLFRKEGQNVTLSCEQNLNHDAMYWYRQDPGQGLRLIYYSQIVNDFQKGDIAEGYSVSREKKESFPLTVTSAQKNPTAFYLCASSIEARGILTNEQFFGPGTRLTVL.

This CDR3 reads CASSPLDRAGPYEQYF. The CDR3 DNA reads as TGTGCCAGCAGCCCCTTAGACAGGGCCGGGCCCTACGAGCAGTACTTC. The V gene is TRBV3-1 (or the pseudogene TRBV3-2), the J gene TRBJ2-7; 7 bases are a match to TRBD1. V dropped 4 bases and J dropped 2; count of bases not matched to a gene: 11. The CDR3 totals 16 residues. Germline loops: CDR1 LGHDT, CDR2 YNNKEL (reference sequence).

The V gene is TRBV14, the J gene TRBJ1-1; D is unclear. V was trimmed by 0 bases and J by 11 bases, leaving 22 bases between them. The germline V gene encodes CDR1 SGHDN and CDR2 FVKESK. The CDR3 has 16 residues. The CDR3 DNA sequence: TGTGCCAGCAGCCAAGATGGCGGCAGACTACCACCTGGGGCTTTCTTT. This sequence encodes CASSQDGGRLPPGAFF.

This clone has only one observation. The chain is built from TRBV10-3 and TRBJ2-1; 9 bases line up with TRBD2. CDR3 size: 14 residues. The trim removed 4 bases at V and 7 bases at J, leaving 5 bases unmatched. CDR1 is ENHRY, CDR2 SYGVKD, per germline. CDR3 coding DNA: TGTGCCATCAGTGGGCTAGCGGGAAGAAATGAGCAGTTCTTC. This codes for CAISGLAGRNEQFF.

This chain joins TRBV5-4 and TRBJ1-4, with D tentatively TRBD1 (5 bases). The CDR3 length is 13 residues. Between the trimmed V and J ends, which lost 4 bases and 8 bases, there was a span of 12 bases. The germline V gene encodes CDR1 SGHNT and CDR2 YYREEE (reference sequence). The CDR3 reads CASSPGGGEKLFF. The CDR3 DNA is TGTGCCAGCAGCCCAGGTGGGGGGGAAAAACTGTTTTTT. Full variable domain (outside the CDR3, taken from reference TRBV5-4 and TRBJ1-4): ETGVTQSPTHLIKTRGQQVTLRCSSQSGHNTVSWYQQALGQGPQFIFQYYREEENGRGNFPPRFSGLQFPNYSSELNVNALELDDSALYLCASSPGGGEKLFFGSGTQLSVL.

This clone was seen just once. The chain joins TRBV7-9 to TRBJ1-1; 9 bases are shared with TRBD1. This CDR3 region has 16 residues. The V gene's germline CDR1 is SEHNR and CDR2 FQNEAQ (reference sequence). V dropped 5 bases and J dropped 2; count of bases not matched to a gene: 9. CDR3 coding DNA: TGTGCCAGCAGCCCGGACAGGGGTGCCTTTAACACTGAAGCTTTCTTT. Translation: CASSPDRGAFNTEAFF.

This clone was picked up a small number of times. V gene TRBV29-1 combines with J gene TRBJ1-2; D unclear. Germline assignment: CDR1 SQVTM and CDR2 ANQGSEA. CDR3 length equals 13 residues. Deletions cut 4 bases from V and 1 base from J, with 10 bases between. The CDR3 here is CSVGTGDNYGYTF. The DNA of the CDR3 is TGCAGCGTTGGTACCGGGGATAACTATGGCTACACCTTC.

V is TRBV19 and J is TRBJ1-1; 10 nucleotides align to TRBD1. Germline CDR1 LNHDA, CDR2 SQIVND (reference sequence). The junction had 6 bases not matched to a gene; V was cut back by 7 bases and J by 1 base. The CDR3 runs 15 residues. The CDR3 DNA follows: TGTGCCAGTATAGACAGGGGGCGGAAGAACACTGAAGCTTTCTTT. Protein: CASIDRGRKNTEAFF.

V and J are TRBV7-9 and TRBJ2-3; TRBD2 might be the D (5 bases). Trimming took off 8 bases at V and 4 bases at J, with 13 bases between the two ends. Germline values: CDR1 SEHNR, CDR2 FQNEAQ (reference sequence). CDR3 length: 13 residues. Here the CDR3 reads CASALAGPDTQYF. CDR3 coding DNA: TGTGCCAGCGCATTGGCGGGCCCAGATACGCAGTATTTT.

This clone showed up just once. The chain links TRBV30 to TRBJ1-5; D call uncertain. CDR1 and CDR2 from the germline V gene are GTSNPN and SVGIG (reference sequence). The CDR3 has 13 amino acids. V lost 2 bases and J 9 bases, leaving 14 bases between the germline ends. This chain's CDR3 is CAWSMEEDRPQHF. The CDR3, as DNA: TGTGCCTGGAGTATGGAGGAGGATCGGCCCCAGCATTTT.

V and J are TRBV7-2 and TRBJ1-3; D remains ambiguous. CDR3 length: 16 residues. CDR1 and CDR2 (germline): SGHTA, FQGNSA. Trimming stripped 0 bases from V and 0 bases from J, with 9 bases between. The CDR3 spells CASSLAGQYSGNTIYF. CDR3 bases: TGTGCCAGCAGCTTAGCCGGTCAATACTCTGGAAACACCATATATTTT.

This clone showed up just once. V and J are TRBV6-5 and TRBJ2-5; 12 nucleotides match TRBD1. CDR3 length: 15 residues. Germline CDR1 MNHEY, CDR2 SVGAGI. J gave up 5 bases and V 6 bases, and 7 bases lay outside the gene matches. CDR3 nucleotide sequence: TGTGCCAGCAGGCTGGGGACAGGGGGCTTGGAGACCCAGTACTTC. It encodes CASRLGTGGLETQYF.

Here the CDR3 DNA reads TGTGCCAGCAGCTCCTCGGGACTGGCGTACAATGAGCAGTTCTTC. Amino acids: CASSSSGLAYNEQFF. The chain joins TRBV7-2 to TRBJ2-1; D possibly corresponds to TRBD2 (6 bases). The V and J ends lost 4 bases and 4 bases respectively, with 14 bases between them. In germline, CDR1 is SGHTA, CDR2 FQGNSA. This CDR3 has 15 amino acids.

The chain combines TRBV11-3 with TRBJ1-1, with D possibly matching TRBD1 (6 bases). Trimming shortened V by 6 bases and J by 4 bases, and 21 bases separated the two germline ends. Per germline, CDR1 SGHNT and CDR2 YENEEA. This CDR3 is 16 amino acids long. This CDR3 is CASSPGVGGGSTEAFF. DNA of the CDR3: TGTGCCAGCAGTCCAGGAGTGGGGGGCGGGAGCACTGAAGCTTTCTTT.